This section outlines one T cell receptor beta chain sequence together with its context. Its antigen remains unknown. V gave up 7 bases and J gave up 0 bases, with 11 bases separating them. From germline, CDR1 is LNHDA and CDR2 SQIVND (reference sequence). CDR3 length: 14 amino acids. The sample comes from a study of regulatory T cells in long-lasting Graves disease. Study-wide context: Persistent Graves' disease meant over 5 years of antithyroid drugs with positive TSH receptor antibodies.

Arm-PCR of CDR3 regions and iRepertoire HTBI primers were used to build TCR beta libraries. TCRdb re-derived calls from the multiplex PCR reads in MiXCR, one entry per CDR3 protein. Of some 370,000 distinct CDR3 sequences in the sample, less than 25% were seen once. Points from the study as a whole: Segments TRBV28, TRBJ1-2 and TRBJ2-5 showed preferential usage in persistent disease. Persistent Graves' patients showed less TCR diversity than newly diagnosed patients showed.

Time point: persistent/refractory GD, antithyroid drugs over 5 years with positive TRAb. Isolated PBMC RNA provided the starting material for the TCR library. The receptor's source is a female donor with Graves disease. The chain carries TRBV19 and TRBJ2-3; D is unresolved. Here the sequenced sample was peripheral blood mononuclear cells (PBMCs), taken when the disease was refractory, from a patient treated with antithyroid drugs. CDR3 in DNA: TGTGCCAGTAAGGTTGGACCTAGCACAGATACGCAGTATTTT. Encoded protein: CASKVGPSTDTQYF.